This TCR beta chain was recorded in a study of blood T cell repertoires in COVID-19. TCRdb's copy holds only in-frame clones and misses some; the assay was immunoSEQ multiplex PCR. Of hundreds of thousands of clones in the sample, around 88% were seen once. The clonotype was recovered from a woman aged 25-40 years with COVID-19, enrolled during active disease. Input material: peripheral blood.

The CDR3 DNA is TGCAGTGCTAGTGTGGGGGGGGACTCCTACAATGAGCAGTTCTTC. Amino acids: CSASVGGDSYNEQFF. This chain links TRBV20-1 with TRBJ2-1, with TRBD2 matching 7 bases. The germline V gene encodes CDR1 DFQATT and CDR2 SNEGSKA (reference sequence). This CDR3 is 15 amino acids long. The trim removed 3 bases at V and 0 bases at J, leaving 5 bases unmatched.